Below, 19 T cell receptor beta chains from the same sample are listed, as sequenced in a study of preoperative IRX-2 immunotherapy in early breast cancer. Treatment described: preoperative locoregional IRX-2 cytokine immunotherapy. Measured with immunoSEQ multiplex PCR; TCRdb has only the in-frame clones, and not every one. The sample yields some 19,000 clones, 85% seen once. The material sequenced was lymph node tissue, taken after IRX-2 immunotherapy. The receptors were sampled from a human donor with breast cancer.

The chain uses TRBV5-1 and TRBJ2-5, with D perhaps TRBD2 (6 bases). V lost 0 bases to trimming and J lost 3 bases, with 12 bases between them. From germline, CDR1 is SGHRS and CDR2 YFSETQ. This CDR3 has 15 residues. CDR3 protein: CASSLGFGEEETQYF. The CDR3 nucleotides read TGCGCCAGCAGCTTGGGTTTCGGGGAGGAAGAGACCCAGTACTTC.

This rearrangement joins TRBV30 to TRBJ1-4; the match to TRBD1 covers 7 bases. Germline values: CDR1 GTSNPN, CDR2 SVGIG (reference sequence). Germline trimming cut 5 bases from V and 4 bases from J; bases unmatched to any gene: 10. CDR3 size: 15 residues. For the CDR3, the DNA is TGTGCCTGGGGCCTAACGGGACAGAGTAATGAAAAACTGTTTTTT. Translated: CAWGLTGQSNEKLFF.

The gene calls are TRBV6-8 and TRBJ2-3; D possibly corresponds to TRBD2 (7 bases). The CDR3 totals 16 residues. Deletions cut 0 bases from V and 5 bases from J, with 15 bases between. CDR1 is MNHGY, CDR2 SAAAGT, per germline. CDR3 sequence: CASSYSGGGAQDTQYF. DNA for the CDR3: TGTGCCAGCAGTTACTCGGGAGGGGGGGCCCAAGATACGCAGTATTTT.

This clone was counted once. The chain joins TRBV10-2 to TRBJ2-3; D remains unclear. Trimming took off 2 bases at V and 3 bases at J, with 6 bases between the two ends. Germline V gives CDR1 WSHSY, CDR2 SAAADI. This CDR3 spans 13 amino acids. CDR3 nucleotides: TGCGCCAGCAGTGAGCCCGGGACAGATACGCAGTATTTT. Encoded protein: CASSEPGTDTQYF.

For the CDR3, the DNA is TGTGCCAGCAGTCTCGATATATGGACAGGAAAAAACACCATATATTTT. It encodes CASSLDIWTGKNTIYF. This chain joins TRBV28 and TRBJ1-3; 7 positions agree with TRBD1. Germline loops: CDR1 MDHEN, CDR2 SYDVKM. The CDR3 extends over 16 amino acids. The V segment lost 5 bases and the J segment 6 bases; nucleotides outside the gene matches: 13.

The rearrangement links TRBV6-8 to TRBJ1-5; a weak D match, TRBD1 (6 bases). The CDR3 consists of 14 residues. Trimming took 10 bases from V and 6 from J, leaving 19 bases between them. Germline V gives CDR1 MNHGY, CDR2 SAAAGT. DNA of the CDR3: TGTGCCACCAAGAGAACAGGGATTTGTCAGCCCCAGCATTTT. As protein: CATKRTGICQPQHF.

This clone was picked up a small number of times. J is TRBJ2-1 and V is TRBV6-8, with D possibly being TRBD1 (7 bases). The CDR3 totals 15 residues. V dropped 6 bases and J dropped 4 bases, with 16 bases sitting between them. Germline V gives CDR1 MNHGY, CDR2 SAAAGT. The DNA of the CDR3 is TGTGCCAGCAGGGACTACCCAGGGGGGTACAATGAGCAGTTCTTC. Its protein product is CASRDYPGGYNEQFF.

The chain carries TRBV11-3 and TRBJ1-1; possibly TRBD1 for D (6 bases). The CDR3 is made up of 14 amino acids. Looked up from germline, CDR1 is SGHNT and CDR2 is YENEEA. V was shortened by 4 bases and J by 4 bases, with 13 bases between the two germline ends. CDR3 DNA sequence: TGTGCCAGCAGCTCGGTAGGGGGGGGCACTGAAGCTTTCTTT. Translated, it gives CASSSVGGGTEAFF.

This clone appeared a few times. The rearrangement uses TRBV11-3 and TRBJ2-7; 9 nucleotides line up with TRBD1. The CDR3 covers 16 residues. CDR1 is SGHNT, CDR2 YENEEA, per germline. V shed 7 bases and J 6 bases; nucleotides not matched to a gene: 16. The CDR3 region is CASTRGRGQGLREQYF. The CDR3 region has the DNA TGTGCCAGCACTCGCGGCCGGGGACAGGGTCTTCGCGAGCAGTACTTC. The full variable domain, with the rest looked up from reference TRBV11-3 and TRBJ2-7, is EAGVVQSPRYKIIEKKQPVAFWCNPISGHNTLYWYLQNLGQGPELLIRYENEEAVDDSQLPKDRFSAERLKGVDSTLKIQPAELGDSAVYLCASTRGRGQGLREQYFGPGTRLTVT.

The V and J genes are TRBV11-1 and TRBJ2-3; TRBD2 matches 10 bases. The CDR3 has 17 residues. Germline V gene sequence: CDR1 SGHAT, CDR2 FQDESV (reference sequence). The ends lost 0 bases at V and 8 bases at J; junction bases unmatched: 11. The CDR3 loop is CASSLASGGALVGTQYF. In DNA, the CDR3 is TGTGCCAGCAGCTTAGCAAGCGGGGGGGCCTTAGTAGGTACGCAGTATTTT. The full variable domain, with the rest looked up from reference TRBV11-1 and TRBJ2-3, is EAEVAQSPRYKITEKSQAVAFWCDPISGHATLYWYRQILGQGPELLVQFQDESVVDDSQLPKDRFSAERLKGVDSTLKIQPAELGDSAMYLCASSLASGGALVGTQYFGPGTRLTVL.

The CDR3 coding sequence is TGTGCCAGCAGCTTAGGACTAGCGGGGACCACAGATACGCAGTATTTT. It is translated as CASSLGLAGTTDTQYF. V and J are TRBV11-3 and TRBJ2-3; 11 nucleotides align to TRBD2. The junction had 2 bases not matched to a gene; V was cut back by 1 base and J by 2 bases. The CDR3 consists of 16 residues. The germline V gene encodes CDR1 SGHNT and CDR2 YENEEA.

The CDR3 DNA sequence: TGTGCCAGCAGTCACAGGCAGACTAGCAATCAGCCCCAGCATTTT. Translating gives CASSHRQTSNQPQHF. The V call is TRBV6-8, the J call TRBJ1-5; TRBD1 might be the D (5 bases). The CDR3 contains 15 residues. Germline V CDR1 and CDR2: MNHGY, SAAAGT. The V end lost 5 bases, the J end lost 0 bases, and 11 bases lay between the germline ends.

This chain connects TRBV6-8 to TRBJ2-7; D is possibly TRBD1 or TRBD2 (5 bases each). This CDR3 has 15 residues. Germline V gene data show CDR1 as MNHGY and CDR2 as SAAAGT. Trimming shortened V by 5 bases and J by 4 bases, and 18 bases separated the two germline ends. The CDR3 DNA sequence: TGTGCCAGCAGTCAAACCGGGGCTAGGAGTTACGAGCAGTACTTC. Protein: CASSQTGARSYEQYF.

The chain combines TRBV11-3 with TRBJ1-2, with 7 bases aligning to TRBD1. Germline assignment: CDR1 SGHNT and CDR2 YENEEA. CDR3 length: 15 amino acids. The V gene end was trimmed by 5 bases and the J gene end by 6 bases; junction bases not matched to a gene: 12. The CDR3 DNA sequence: TGTGCCAGCAGCCCCCTCCTCGGGACAGCAGATGGCTACACCTTC. It yields the protein CASSPLLGTADGYTF.

In its sample, this clone was seen once. The chain couples TRBV10-2 to TRBJ1-3; D call uncertain. The CDR3 has 14 amino acids. Per the germline V gene, CDR1 is WSHSY and CDR2 is SAAADI. The V end lost 2 bases, the J end lost 2 bases, and 7 bases lay between the germline ends. CDR3 DNA: TGCGCCAGCAGTGAGCACGGACCTGGAAACACCATATATTTT. Its translation: CASSEHGPGNTIYF.

The chain has TRBV19 and TRBJ1-2; a possible D gene is TRBD1 (5 bases). Trimming shortened V by 3 bases and J by 6 bases, and 14 bases separated the two germline ends. CDR1 and CDR2 from the germline V gene are LNHDA and SQIVND (reference sequence). The CDR3 runs 14 residues. The CDR3 is CASSILAGRHGYTF. Here the CDR3 DNA reads TGTGCCAGTAGTATTTTAGCGGGGCGTCATGGCTACACCTTC.

The V gene is TRBV29-1, the J gene TRBJ1-1; 7 nucleotides align to TRBD1. This CDR3 is built from 13 residues. Germline CDR1 reads SQVTM; CDR2 reads ANQGSEA. The J segment lost 4 bases and the V segment lost 6 bases, leaving 8 bases of the junction unmatched. This CDR3 reads CSVETGVGTEAFF. In nucleotides, the CDR3 is TGCAGCGTAGAAACAGGGGTGGGCACTGAAGCTTTCTTT.

V usage is TRBV28 and J usage is TRBJ2-7; 11 bases agree with TRBD1. The junction had 0 bases not matched to a gene; V was cut back by 8 bases and J by 3 bases. This CDR3 is 12 amino acids long. The V gene's germline CDR1 is MDHEN and CDR2 SYDVKM. CDR3 bases: TGTGCCAGCGGGACAGGGGGCTACGAGCAGTACTTC. It codes for CASGTGGYEQYF.

The rearrangement links TRBV28 to TRBJ1-1; TRBD1 might be the D (5 bases). CDR1 MDHEN and CDR2 SYDVKM come from the germline V gene. This CDR3 contains 15 residues. The V and J ends lost 8 bases and 0 bases respectively, with 16 bases between them. The CDR3 region is CASPPRQIMNTEAFF. In nucleotides, the CDR3 is TGTGCCAGCCCCCCCCGACAGATCATGAACACTGAAGCTTTCTTT.